What follows describes a single T cell receptor beta chain. Its target is not known. The junction departs from the called germline gene at one end, perhaps through a read error. These data originate in a study of T cell repertoires in cytomegalovirus infection. Germline V gives CDR1 SGHVS, CDR2 FNYEAQ. There are 17 residues in the CDR3. Each CDR3 protein is one row after TCRdb ran MiXCR on the reads. The sample lists about 890,000 distinct CDR3 sequences, 31% occurring once. The receptor was isolated from a human donor in good health (CMV status not recorded). Some clones in this sample may be carry-over from other donors' samples. The sequencing used cultured CD8+ T cells from PBMCs, collected from culture after CMV antigen stimulation. The V gene is TRBV7-6, the J gene TRBJ2-5; D gene unclear. CDR3 nucleotide sequence: TGTGCTAGCAGCTTTGGCCCGCCGGGCACGATCCAAGAGACCCAGTACTTC. As protein: CASSFGPPGTIQETQYF.